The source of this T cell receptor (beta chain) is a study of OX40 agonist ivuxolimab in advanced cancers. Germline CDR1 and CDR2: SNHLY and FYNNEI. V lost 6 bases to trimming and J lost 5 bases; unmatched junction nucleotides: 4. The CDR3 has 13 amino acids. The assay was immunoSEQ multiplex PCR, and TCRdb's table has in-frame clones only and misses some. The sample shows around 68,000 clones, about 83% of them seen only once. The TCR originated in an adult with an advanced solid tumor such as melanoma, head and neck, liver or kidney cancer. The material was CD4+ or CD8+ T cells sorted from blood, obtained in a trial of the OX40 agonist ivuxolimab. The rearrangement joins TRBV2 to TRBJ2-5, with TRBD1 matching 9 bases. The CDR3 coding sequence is TGTGCCAGCAGGCAAGGACAGGGGGAGACCCAGTACTTC. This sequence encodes CASRQGQGETQYF.